One T cell receptor beta chain is described in this entry. Its antigen is not known. Here immunoSEQ multiplex PCR was the method, and the copy in TCRdb shows in-frame clones only, minus some. The sample includes about 79,000 clones, about 92% of them seen just once. The sample belongs to a study of OX40 agonist ivuxolimab in advanced cancers. Study observations and caveats: At 0.1 to 3.0 mg/kg, clonal expansion of CD4+ and CD8+ blood T cells had occurred by week 6. The average count of expanded clones was higher among CD8+ T cells than among CD4+. Low normalized T-cell clonal expansion also characterized some of the nonresponders.

Germline V gives CDR1 SGHDT, CDR2 YYEEEE. Trimming cost V 1 base and J 6 bases, with 22 bases left between them. This CDR3 is built from 17 residues. The sample here was CD4+ or CD8+ T cells sorted from blood, taken in a trial of the OX40 agonist ivuxolimab. This receptor was obtained from an adult with an advanced solid tumor such as melanoma, head and neck, liver or kidney cancer. V and J are TRBV5-6 and TRBJ1-1, with unresolved D. The chain's CDR3 is CASSLYLTVFRRSEAFF. The CDR3 DNA reads as TGTGCCAGCAGCTTGTATCTTACAGTCTTCAGGCGGTCTGAAGCTTTCTTT.